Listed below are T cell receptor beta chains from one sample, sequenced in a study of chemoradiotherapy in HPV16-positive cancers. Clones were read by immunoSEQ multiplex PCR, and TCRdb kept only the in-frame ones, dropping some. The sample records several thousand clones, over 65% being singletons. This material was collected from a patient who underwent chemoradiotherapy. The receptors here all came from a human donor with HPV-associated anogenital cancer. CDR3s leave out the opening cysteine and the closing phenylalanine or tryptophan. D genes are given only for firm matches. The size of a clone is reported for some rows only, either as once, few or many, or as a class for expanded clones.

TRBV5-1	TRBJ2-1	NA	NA	ASSLDSEGASSYNEQF
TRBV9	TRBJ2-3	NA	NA	ASSVYDGADTQY
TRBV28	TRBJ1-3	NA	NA	ASSQTGRSGNTIY
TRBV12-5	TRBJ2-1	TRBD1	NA	ASGFHQGVIPF
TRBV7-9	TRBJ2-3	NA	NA	ASSFGVPELGTDTQY
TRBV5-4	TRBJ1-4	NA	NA	ASSSGTEQEKLF
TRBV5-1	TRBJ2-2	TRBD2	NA	ASSLQAGGPTGELF
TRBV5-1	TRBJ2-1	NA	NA	ASSLSYNEQF
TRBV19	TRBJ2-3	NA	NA	ASRVSGSTDTQY
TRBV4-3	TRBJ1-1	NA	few	ASSQVLGAYTEAF
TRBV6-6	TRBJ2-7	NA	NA	ASSYAQLYEQY
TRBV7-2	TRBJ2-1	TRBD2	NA	ASSSQKAGASSYNEQF
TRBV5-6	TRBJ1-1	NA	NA	ASSRMGLNTEAF
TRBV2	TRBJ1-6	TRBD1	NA	ASSEQGQGQSLH
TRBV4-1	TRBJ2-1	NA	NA	ASSQDAVDRWNEQF
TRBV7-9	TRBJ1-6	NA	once	ASSLAYNSPLH